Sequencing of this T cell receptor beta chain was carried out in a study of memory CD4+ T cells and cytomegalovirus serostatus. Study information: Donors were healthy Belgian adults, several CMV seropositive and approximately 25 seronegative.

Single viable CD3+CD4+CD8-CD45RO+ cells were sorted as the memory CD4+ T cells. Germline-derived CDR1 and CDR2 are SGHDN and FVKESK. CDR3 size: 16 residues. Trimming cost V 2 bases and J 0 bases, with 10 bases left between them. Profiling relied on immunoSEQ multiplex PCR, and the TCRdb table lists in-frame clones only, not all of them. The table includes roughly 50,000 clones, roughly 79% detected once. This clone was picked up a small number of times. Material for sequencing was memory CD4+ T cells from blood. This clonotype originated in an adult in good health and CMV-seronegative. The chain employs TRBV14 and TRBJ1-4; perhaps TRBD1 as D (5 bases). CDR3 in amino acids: CASSQTPGSTNEKLFF. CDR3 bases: TGTGCCAGCAGCCAAACCCCAGGGTCAACTAATGAAAAACTGTTTTTT.